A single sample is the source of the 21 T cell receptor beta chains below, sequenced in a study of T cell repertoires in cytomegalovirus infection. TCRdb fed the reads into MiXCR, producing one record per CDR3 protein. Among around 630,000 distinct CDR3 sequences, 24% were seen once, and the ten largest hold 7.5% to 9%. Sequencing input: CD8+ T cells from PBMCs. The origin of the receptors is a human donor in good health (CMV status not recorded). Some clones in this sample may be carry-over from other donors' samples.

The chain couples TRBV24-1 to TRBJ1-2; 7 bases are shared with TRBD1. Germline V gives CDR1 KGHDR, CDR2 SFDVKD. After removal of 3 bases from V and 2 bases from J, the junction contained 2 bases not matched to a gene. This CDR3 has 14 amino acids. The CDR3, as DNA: TGTGCCACCAGTGATGGGACAGCCAACTATGGCTACACCTTC. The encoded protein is CATSDGTANYGYTF.

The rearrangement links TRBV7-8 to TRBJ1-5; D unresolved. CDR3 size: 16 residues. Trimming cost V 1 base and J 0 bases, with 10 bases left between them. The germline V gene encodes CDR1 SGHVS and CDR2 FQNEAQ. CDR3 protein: CASSLEGSYSNQPQHF. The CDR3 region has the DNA TGTGCCAGCAGCTTAGAAGGCAGTTATAGCAATCAGCCCCAGCATTTT.

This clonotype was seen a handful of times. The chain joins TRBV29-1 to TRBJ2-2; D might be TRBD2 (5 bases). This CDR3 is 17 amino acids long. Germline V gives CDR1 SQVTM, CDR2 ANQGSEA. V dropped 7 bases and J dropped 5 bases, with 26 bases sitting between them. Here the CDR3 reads CSALGSVGLAKTGELFF. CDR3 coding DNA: TGCAGCGCCCTAGGTAGCGTCGGTCTAGCTAAAACCGGGGAGCTGTTTTTT.

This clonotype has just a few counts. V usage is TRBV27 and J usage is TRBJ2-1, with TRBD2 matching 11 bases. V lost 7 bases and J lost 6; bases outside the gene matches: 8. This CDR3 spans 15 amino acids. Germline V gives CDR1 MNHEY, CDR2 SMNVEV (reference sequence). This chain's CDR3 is CASISSGGLLNEQFF. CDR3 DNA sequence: TGTGCCAGCATCTCTAGCGGGGGGCTACTCAATGAGCAGTTCTTC.

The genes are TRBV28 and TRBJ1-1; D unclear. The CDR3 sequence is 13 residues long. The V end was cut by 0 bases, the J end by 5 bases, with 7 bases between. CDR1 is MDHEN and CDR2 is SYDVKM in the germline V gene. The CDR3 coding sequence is TGTGCCAGCAGTTTATGGTCGGTGACTGAAGCTTTCTTT. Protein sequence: CASSLWSVTEAFF. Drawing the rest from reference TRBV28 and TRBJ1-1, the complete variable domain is DVKVTQSSRYLVKRTGEKVFLECVQDMDHENMFWYRQDPGLGLRLIYFSYDVKMKEKGDIPEGYSVSREKKERFSLILESASTNQTSMYLCASSLWSVTEAFFGQGTRLTVV.

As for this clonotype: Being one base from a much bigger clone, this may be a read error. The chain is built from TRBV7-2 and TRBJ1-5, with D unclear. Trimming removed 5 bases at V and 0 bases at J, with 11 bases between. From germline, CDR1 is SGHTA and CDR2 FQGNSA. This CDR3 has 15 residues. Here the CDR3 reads CASSRNEDSNQPQHF. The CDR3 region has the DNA TGTGCCAGCAGCCGTAACGAAGATAGCAATCAGCCCCAGCATTTT. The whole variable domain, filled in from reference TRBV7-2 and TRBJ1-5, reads GAGVSQSPSNKVTEKGKDVELRCDPISGHTALYWYRQSLGQGLEFLIYFQGNSAPDKSGLPSDRFSAERTGGSVSTLTIQRTQQEDSAVYLCASSRNEDSNQPQHFGDGTRLSIL.

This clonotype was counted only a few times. CDR3 sequence (DNA): TGTGCCAGCAGCCAAGTTCCCCGAGACAGGGGTGAAGCTTTCTTT. This sequence encodes CASSQVPRDRGEAFF. The rearrangement links TRBV14 to TRBJ1-1; TRBD1 matches at 8 bases. Germline lookup yields CDR1 SGHDN and CDR2 FVKESK. The CDR3 consists of 15 residues. With 1 base clipped from V and 7 bases from J, the junction kept 8 bases outside the gene matches. Full variable domain (remainder filled in from reference TRBV14 and TRBJ1-1): EAGVTQFPSHSVIEKGQTVTLRCDPISGHDNLYWYRRVMGKEIKFLLHFVKESKQDESGMPNNRFLAERTGGTYSTLKVQPAELEDSGVYFCASSQVPRDRGEAFFGQGTRLTVV.

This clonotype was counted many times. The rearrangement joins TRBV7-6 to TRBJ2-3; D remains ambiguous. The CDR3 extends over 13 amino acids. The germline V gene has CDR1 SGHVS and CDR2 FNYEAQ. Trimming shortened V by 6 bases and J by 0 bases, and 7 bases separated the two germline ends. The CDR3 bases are TGTGCCAGCAGTTACGACAGCACAGATACGCAGTATTTT. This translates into CASSYDSTDTQYF.

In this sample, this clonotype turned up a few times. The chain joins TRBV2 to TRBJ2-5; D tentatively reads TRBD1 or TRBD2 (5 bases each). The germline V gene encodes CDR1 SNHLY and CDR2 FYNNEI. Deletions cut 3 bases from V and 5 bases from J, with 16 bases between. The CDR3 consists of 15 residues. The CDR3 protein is CASSDRGPRRETQYF. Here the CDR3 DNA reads TGTGCCAGCAGTGACCGGGGCCCCCGACGGGAGACCCAGTACTTC.

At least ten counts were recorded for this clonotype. The CDR3 nucleotides are TGTGCCAGCAGCTCCGCAGACCTGTACGAGCAGTACGTC. Encoded protein: CASSSADLYEQYV. The rearrangement uses TRBV7-8 and TRBJ2-7; D unresolved. The V end lost 4 bases, the J end lost 4 bases, and 11 bases lay between the germline ends. CDR3 size: 13 residues. Germline CDR1 and CDR2: SGHVS and FQNEAQ.

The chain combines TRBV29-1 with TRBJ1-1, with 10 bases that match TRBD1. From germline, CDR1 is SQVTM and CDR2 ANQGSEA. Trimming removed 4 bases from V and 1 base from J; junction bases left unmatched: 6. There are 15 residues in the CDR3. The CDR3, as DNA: TGCAGCGTTGGCGGGACAGGGGACTCGAACACTGAAGCTTTCTTT. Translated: CSVGGTGDSNTEAFF.

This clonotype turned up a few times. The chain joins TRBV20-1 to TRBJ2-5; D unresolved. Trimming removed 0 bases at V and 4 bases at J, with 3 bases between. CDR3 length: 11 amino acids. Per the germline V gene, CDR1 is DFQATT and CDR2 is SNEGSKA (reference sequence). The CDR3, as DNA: TGCAGTGCTAGAGAGGGAGAGACCCAGTACTTC. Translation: CSAREGETQYF.

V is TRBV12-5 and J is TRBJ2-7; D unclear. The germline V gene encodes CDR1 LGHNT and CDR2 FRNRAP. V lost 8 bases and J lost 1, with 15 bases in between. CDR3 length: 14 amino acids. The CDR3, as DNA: TGTGCTAGTCACCCCCCTGGCCCTTCCTACGAGCAGTACTTC. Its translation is CASHPPGPSYEQYF.

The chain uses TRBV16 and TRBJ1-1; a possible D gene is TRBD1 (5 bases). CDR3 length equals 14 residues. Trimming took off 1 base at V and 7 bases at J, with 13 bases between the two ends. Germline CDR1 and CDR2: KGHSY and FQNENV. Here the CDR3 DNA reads TGTGCCAGCAGCCAATTCACGGGGCCCTTTGAAGCTTTCTTT. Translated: CASSQFTGPFEAFF.

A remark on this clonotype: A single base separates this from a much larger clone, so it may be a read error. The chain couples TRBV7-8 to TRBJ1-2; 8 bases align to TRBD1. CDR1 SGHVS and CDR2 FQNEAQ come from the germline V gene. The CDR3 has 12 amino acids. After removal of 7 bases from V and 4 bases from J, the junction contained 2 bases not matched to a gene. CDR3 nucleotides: TGTGCCAGCATCGACAGGGGCTATGGCTACACCTTC. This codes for CASIDRGYGYTF.

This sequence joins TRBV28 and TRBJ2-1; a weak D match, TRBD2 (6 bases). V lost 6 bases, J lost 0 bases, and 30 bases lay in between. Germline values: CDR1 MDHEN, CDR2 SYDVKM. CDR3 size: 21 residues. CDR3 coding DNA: TGTGCCAGCAGCCGGGGGTGGGGACGGAGTGGACCGAACCCCTCCTACAATGAGCAGTTCTTC. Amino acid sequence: CASSRGWGRSGPNPSYNEQFF.

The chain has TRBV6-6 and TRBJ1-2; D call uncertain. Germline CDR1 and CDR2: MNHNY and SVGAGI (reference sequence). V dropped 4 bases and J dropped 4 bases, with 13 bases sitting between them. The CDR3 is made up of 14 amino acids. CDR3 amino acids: CASSSKTIPYGYTF. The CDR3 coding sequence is TGTGCCAGCAGTTCTAAGACTATCCCCTATGGCTACACCTTC.

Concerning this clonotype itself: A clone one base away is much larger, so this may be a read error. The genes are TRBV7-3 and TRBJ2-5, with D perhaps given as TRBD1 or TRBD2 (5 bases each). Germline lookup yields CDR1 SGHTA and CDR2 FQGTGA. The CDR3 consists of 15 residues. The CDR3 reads CASSPSGRYQETRYF. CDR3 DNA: TGTGCCAGCAGCCCGTCGGGACGGTACCAAGAGACCCGGTACTTC.

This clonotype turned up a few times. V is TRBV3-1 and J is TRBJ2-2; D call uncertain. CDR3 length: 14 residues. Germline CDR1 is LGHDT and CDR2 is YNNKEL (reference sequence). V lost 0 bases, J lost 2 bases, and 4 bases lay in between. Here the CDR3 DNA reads TGTGCCAGCAGCCAAGACATTAACACCGGGGAGCTGTTTTTT. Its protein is CASSQDINTGELFF.

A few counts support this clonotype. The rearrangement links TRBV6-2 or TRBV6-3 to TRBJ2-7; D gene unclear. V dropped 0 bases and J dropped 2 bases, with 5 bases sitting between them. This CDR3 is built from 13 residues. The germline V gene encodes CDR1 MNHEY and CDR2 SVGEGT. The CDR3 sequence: CASSYSAPYEQYV. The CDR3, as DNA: TGTGCCAGCAGTTACTCGGCTCCCTACGAGCAGTACGTC.

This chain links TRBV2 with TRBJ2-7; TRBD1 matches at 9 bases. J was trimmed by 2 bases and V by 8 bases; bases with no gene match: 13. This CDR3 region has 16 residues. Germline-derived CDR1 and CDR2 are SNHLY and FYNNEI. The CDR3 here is CASYGQNRGQPYEQYV. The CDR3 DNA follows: TGTGCCAGCTACGGCCAGAACAGGGGGCAGCCCTACGAGCAGTACGTC.